A single sample is the source of the 13 T cell receptor beta chains below, sequenced in a study of shared clonotypes between healthy human individuals. Selected positively for CCR7 and CD45RO-negative, naive CD8 cells excluded terminally differentiated effector memory CD45RA+ cells. Only in-frame clones appear in the TCRdb table, and some are missing; sequencing was by immunoSEQ multiplex PCR. This table has about 1.9 million clones, just under 95% appearing once. The specimen was naive CD8+ T cells from PBMCs. All receptors derive from a man younger than 35 in good health. Some clones in this sample may be carry-over from other donors' samples.

This rearrangement joins TRBV27 to TRBJ1-1; D not certain. V lost 1 base and J 10 bases, leaving 13 bases between the germline ends. Germline V gene lookup returns CDR1 MNHEY and CDR2 SMNVEV (reference sequence). There are 13 residues in the CDR3. The CDR3 spells CASSLFSQRPAFF. CDR3 nucleotides: TGTGCCAGCAGTTTATTCTCGCAGAGGCCAGCTTTCTTT.

The chain has TRBV30 and TRBJ2-1; 9 bases align to TRBD2. After removal of 1 base from V and 4 bases from J, the junction contained 14 bases not matched to a gene. CDR1 and CDR2 (germline): GTSNPN, SVGIG (reference sequence). The CDR3 totals 18 residues. The CDR3 spells CAWSGFVDGTSWYNEQFF. CDR3 DNA sequence: TGTGCCTGGAGTGGCTTCGTCGACGGGACTAGCTGGTACAATGAGCAGTTCTTC.

The J gene is TRBJ2-3, the V gene TRBV4-2; D possibly corresponds to TRBD2 (5 bases). The CDR3 contains 17 residues. Trimming removed 2 bases from V and 1 base from J, with 16 bases in between. CDR1 is LGHNA, CDR2 YNFKEQ, per germline. The CDR3 nucleotides read TGTGCCAGCAGCCAATTGGTTAGTGGGAGCGGCACAGATACGCAGTATTTT. Its protein is CASSQLVSGSGTDTQYF.

The rearrangement joins TRBV29-1 to TRBJ1-1; D is ambiguous. V gave up 3 bases and J gave up 7 bases, with 9 bases separating them. The CDR3 has 11 residues. The germline V gene encodes CDR1 SQVTM and CDR2 ANQGSEA. CDR3 bases: TGCAGCGTTGATGTGGGATTTGAAGCTTTCTTT. As protein: CSVDVGFEAFF.

Details on this clone: Since a much larger clone is just one base distant, this may be a read error. Other DNA variants within this sample encode the same CDR3. This chain connects TRBV6-1 to TRBJ2-7; D is uncertain. The V gene lost 6 bases and the J gene lost 0 bases, with 3 bases spanning the gap. This CDR3 comprises 11 residues. Per the germline V gene, CDR1 is MNHNS and CDR2 is SASEGT. Written as DNA, the CDR3 is TGTGCCAGCAGGTACTCCTACGAGCAGTACTTC. Translating it yields CASRYSYEQYF.

The V and J genes are TRBV14 and TRBJ1-1; D unclear. Trimming left V 0 bases short and J 0 bases short, with 11 bases between. This CDR3 has 16 residues. Germline CDR1 reads SGHDN; CDR2 reads FVKESK. The CDR3 nucleotides are TGTGCCAGCAGCCAAGATCGGGGTTTTATGAACACTGAAGCTTTCTTT. Translation: CASSQDRGFMNTEAFF.

The chain uses TRBV9 and TRBJ1-1; TRBD1 is a possible D gene (5 bases). The V gene lost 4 bases and the J gene lost 3 bases, with 13 bases spanning the gap. The CDR3 runs 14 residues. Germline V lookup: CDR1 SGDLS, CDR2 YYNGEE. CDR3 bases: TGTGCCAGCAGCACCAGGGATATGTACACTGAAGCTTTCTTT. As protein: CASSTRDMYTEAFF.

This chain connects TRBV11-2 to TRBJ2-1; D call uncertain. The V gene's germline CDR1 is SGHAT and CDR2 FQNNGV. The V end was cut by 1 base, the J end by 3 bases, with 13 bases between. The CDR3 extends over 16 amino acids. The CDR3 nucleotides read TGTGCCAGCAGCTTAGGTCGGTCGTTAGTCTACAATGAGCAGTTCTTC. It is translated as CASSLGRSLVYNEQFF.

The V gene is TRBV19, the J gene TRBJ2-7; 10 bases are shared with TRBD2. The germline V gene encodes CDR1 LNHDA and CDR2 SQIVND (reference sequence). The V gene end was trimmed by 2 bases and the J gene end by 5 bases; junction bases not matched to a gene: 18. The CDR3 length is 19 residues. DNA for the CDR3: TGTGCCAGTAGTATAAGCGGCTTGATCGAAGCGGGAGGGCCTCACGAGCAGTACTTC. It yields the protein CASSISGLIEAGGPHEQYF.

The chain recombines TRBV6-5 with TRBJ1-1; 9 bases match TRBD1. From germline, CDR1 is MNHEY and CDR2 SVGAGI. The CDR3 spans 15 residues. Trimming at V came to 0 bases and at J to 6 bases, leaving 5 bases not matched to a gene. CDR3 DNA: TGTGCCAGCAGTTACTCAACAGGGGGCATGGCTGAAGCTTTCTTT. Amino acids: CASSYSTGGMAEAFF.

This clone was detected once. V and J are TRBV5-1 and TRBJ2-1; 10 positions agree with TRBD2. Germline values: CDR1 SGHRS, CDR2 YFSETQ. This CDR3 has 16 amino acids. Trimming cost V 0 bases and J 4 bases; bases outside gene matches: 4. Here the CDR3 reads CASSLEALAGYNEQFF. Written as DNA, the CDR3 is TGCGCCAGCAGCTTGGAAGCACTAGCGGGGTACAATGAGCAGTTCTTC.

The chain links TRBV28 to TRBJ1-3; 8 bases align to TRBD1. Germline CDR1 and CDR2: MDHEN and SYDVKM. The CDR3 consists of 11 residues. J was trimmed by 10 bases and V by 5 bases; bases with no gene match: 1. CDR3 DNA: TGTGCCAGCAGTACAGGGGGTACCATATATTTT. Translated, it gives CASSTGGTIYF.

This clone occurred once. The V and J genes are TRBV9 and TRBJ1-2; a weak D match, TRBD1 (5 bases). V shed 7 bases and J shed 3 bases, with 16 bases lying between them. The CDR3 is 14 residues long. Germline lookup yields CDR1 SGDLS and CDR2 YYNGEE. The CDR3 nucleotides read TGTGCCAGCGGTACCGGGGACGGTGACTATGGCTACACCTTC. Translating it yields CASGTGDGDYGYTF.